A selection of T cell receptor beta chains follows, all from one sample in a study of radiotherapy plus CTLA-4 blockade in lung cancer. Only in-frame clones appear in the TCRdb table, and some are missing; sequencing was by immunoSEQ multiplex PCR. The sample includes over 60,000 clones, about 88% seen only once; the top ten take approximately 0.9%. Sample: peripheral blood, taken from a patient treated with radiotherapy plus ipilimumab. All receptors derive from a human donor with non-small cell lung cancer who had stable disease on radiotherapy plus ipilimumab. The CDR3 runs from the conserved cysteine through the conserved F or W. D genes are given only for firm matches. A clone size is listed for some rows: how often the clone was seen (once, few, many), or a class if it is expanded.

v_call	j_call	clone_size	d_call	cdr3_nt	cdr3_aa
TRBV15	TRBJ2-7	.	.	TGTGCCACCAGCAGAGATGGGAGGGGGCTAGGGGACGAGCAGTACTTC	CATSRDGRGLGDEQYF
TRBV6-6	TRBJ2-1	once	.	TGTGCCAGCAGGTCGACCGGGCGTTACAATGAGCAGTTCTTC	CASRSTGRYNEQFF
TRBV28	TRBJ2-7	few	.	TGTGCCAGCAGTTTCGGCGGATCCTACGAGCAGTACTTC	CASSFGGSYEQYF
TRBV9	TRBJ2-7	.	TRBD1	TGTGCCAGCAGTTCGACAGGGAGTACCTACGAGCAGTACTTC	CASSSTGSTYEQYF
TRBV6-1	TRBJ1-5	.	.	TGTGCCAGCAGTGAACAGGGGCGCCCGCGGGGTCAGCCCCAGCATTTT	CASSEQGRPRGQPQHF
TRBV5-6	TRBJ2-7	.	TRBD1	TGTGCCAGCAGCTTTGGGACAGGGGGCCTCTACGAGCAGTACTTC	CASSFGTGGLYEQYF
TRBV5-1	TRBJ1-1	once	.	TGCGCCAGCAGCTTAGCATTGAACACTGAAGCTTTCTTT	CASSLALNTEAFF
TRBV28	TRBJ1-5	.	.	TGTGCCAGCACCCTGGACACGTTATATAGCAATCAGCCCCAGCATTTT	CASTLDTLYSNQPQHF
TRBV7-9	TRBJ2-2	.	TRBD1	TGTGCCAGCAGCTTAGCCCAGGGGGTCGGGGAGCTGTTTTTT	CASSLAQGVGELFF
TRBV28	TRBJ1-1	.	.	TGTGCCAGCAGTTTGGCAGGGGCCCTGACTGAAGCTTTCTTT	CASSLAGALTEAFF
TRBV6-1	TRBJ1-1	few	.	TGTGCCAGCGGTGCGGTAATGAACACTGAAGCTTTCTTT	CASGAVMNTEAFF
TRBV6-5	TRBJ2-3	.	TRBD2	TGTGCCAGCAGTTACCTTAGCGGGGACGATACGCAGTATTTT	CASSYLSGDDTQYF
TRBV5-4	TRBJ2-4	.	.	TGTGCCAGCAAGTCTCCAGCCTCCGTCGTTCAGTACTTC	CASKSPASVVQYF
TRBV19	TRBJ2-2	.	.	TGTGCCACCCACCCCAGGGCCCACACCGGGGAGCTGTTTTTT	CATHPRAHTGELFF
TRBV5-1	TRBJ2-1	.	.	TGCGCCAGCAGCTTGGGGACTCAATACAATGAGCAGTTCTTC	CASSLGTQYNEQFF
TRBV2	TRBJ1-4	.	.	TGTGCCAGCAGCCCAGGGGATGCAACTAATGAAAAACTGTTTTTT	CASSPGDATNEKLFF
TRBV5-4	TRBJ1-1	.	.	TGTGCCAGCAGCTTGAGGGCACAGAACACTGAAGCTTTCTTT	CASSLRAQNTEAFF
TRBV5-1	TRBJ2-5	.	.	TGCGCCAGCAGCTTGGAAGGGCATTTCCAAGAGACCCAGTACTTC	CASSLEGHFQETQYF
TRBV10-1	TRBJ2-3	.	TRBD2	TGCGCCAGCAGTGAGGGCGGTAGCGGGCTTACAGATACGCAGTATTTT	CASSEGGSGLTDTQYF
TRBV5-6	TRBJ2-5	.	TRBD2	TGTGCCAGCAGCAGGACTAGCGGGGGGGAAGAGACCCAGTACTTC	CASSRTSGGEETQYF
TRBV16	TRBJ1-2	once	.	TGTGCCAGCAGCCGAGGATGGGCAGGGGTTTCTGGCTACACTTTC	CASSRGWAGVSGYTF
TRBV29-1	TRBJ2-3	.	.	TGCAGCGTTGAAGTGCGGGGAGGGGGGGCGGAGACGCAGTATTTT	CSVEVRGGGAETQYF
TRBV2	TRBJ1-5	once	TRBD1	TGTGCCAGCAGTGAAGCGCTACAGGGGACATCGCCCCAGCATTTT	CASSEALQGTSPQHF
TRBV25-1	TRBJ2-4	.	TRBD2	TGTGCCAGCAGTGAATTCTCAGCGGGACCAGCCAAAAACATTCAGTACTTC	CASSEFSAGPAKNIQYF
TRBV9	TRBJ2-1	.	TRBD2	TGTGCCAGCAGCGTAGGTGCGGGACTAGCGGGAGATCGCAATGAGCAGTTCTTC	CASSVGAGLAGDRNEQFF
TRBV4-1	TRBJ2-7	.	TRBD2	TGCGCCAGCAGCCAAGTTCAGGGCACTAGCGGGGTCTACGAGCAGTACTTC	CASSQVQGTSGVYEQYF
TRBV27	TRBJ1-2	.	.	TGTGCCAGCAGTCCCGCGGGGACTAACTATGGCTACACCTTC	CASSPAGTNYGYTF
TRBV6-5	TRBJ1-6	.	.	TGTGCCAGCAGTTACTCGATTAATTCACCCCTCCACTTT	CASSYSINSPLHF
TRBV18	TRBJ1-6	.	.	TGTGCCAGCTCACCCCAAAGGAGGGTCGATAATTCACCCCTCCACTTT	CASSPQRRVDNSPLHF
TRBV7-9	TRBJ2-2	.	.	TGTGCCAGCAGCGCCGACGGGACTGCCGGGGAGCTGTTTTTT	CASSADGTAGELFF
TRBV19	TRBJ2-1	.	TRBD1	TGTGCCAGTAGTACGCGACAGGGGCGATCCTACAATGAGCAGTTCTTC	CASSTRQGRSYNEQFF
TRBV18	TRBJ1-4	.	.	TGTGCCAGCTCACCCACCCAGACCGTTTTTGAAAAACTGTTTTTT	CASSPTQTVFEKLFF
TRBV29-1	TRBJ2-7	.	.	TGCAGCGTTGAACAGGAGATTATCTCACCATTCTGGTACGAGCAGTACTTC	CSVEQEIISPFWYEQYF
TRBV6-6	TRBJ1-1	.	TRBD1	TGTGCCAGCAGTCCCACGGACAGGGGGCGAACTGAAGCTTTCTTT	CASSPTDRGRTEAFF
TRBV10-3	TRBJ1-5	.	.	TGTGCCATCAGTGAGAACGTGGGCGCCCAGCCCCAGCATTTT	CAISENVGAQPQHF
TRBV5-6	TRBJ2-3	.	.	TGTGCCAGCAGCTTGGTTGGTGTTGTGGTGGGCACAGATACGCAGTATTTT	CASSLVGVVVGTDTQYF
TRBV19	TRBJ1-3	.	.	TGTGCCAGTAGTATTACAGGGCACTCTGGAAACACCATATATTTT	CASSITGHSGNTIYF
TRBV6-6	TRBJ2-2	.	.	TGTGCCAGCAGTGGGAAATACACCGGGGAGCTGTTTTTT	CASSGKYTGELFF
TRBV25-1	TRBJ1-1	once	TRBD1	TGTGCCAGCAGTGAAGCAGGGGGCGTAAAAACTGAAGCTTTCTTT	CASSEAGGVKTEAFF
TRBV27	TRBJ2-1	.	TRBD2	TGTGCCAGCAGTTCTTCCCCGCTAGCGGGGGGGCCCAATGAGCAGTTCTTC	CASSSSPLAGGPNEQFF
TRBV11-2	TRBJ2-1	.	.	TGTGCCAGCAGCTTAGGACCGTACAATGAGCAGTTCTTC	CASSLGPYNEQFF
TRBV5-8	TRBJ2-5	few	.	TGTGCCAGCAGCTTGTCAGGGGTGGGGGAGACCCAGTACTTC	CASSLSGVGETQYF
TRBV5-1	TRBJ2-1	.	TRBD2	TGCGCCAGCAGACGGACTAGCGGGGGGGCGAATGAGCAGTTCTTC	CASRRTSGGANEQFF
TRBV2	TRBJ2-5	.	.	TGTGCCAGCAGTTTTGCAGGGAAAGAGACCCAGTACTTC	CASSFAGKETQYF
TRBV5-5	TRBJ2-7	.	.	TGTGCCAGCAGCTTAGGCGGGCGGCACCATTACGAGCAGTACTTC	CASSLGGRHHYEQYF
TRBV27	TRBJ1-1	.	.	TGTGCCAGTGGGGCGGGGGGATTCACTGAAGCTTTCTTT	CASGAGGFTEAFF
TRBV15	TRBJ2-2	few	.	TGTGCCACCAGCAGAGGTTTAGGGGGCACCGGGGAGCTGTTTTTT	CATSRGLGGTGELFF
TRBV10-3	TRBJ2-7	.	.	TGTGCCATCAGTGAGGGGGCCTTAAGACAGTACTTC	CAISEGALRQYF
TRBV7-9	TRBJ2-7	few	.	TGTGCCAGCAGTGACTCCGGGACGCGGGAGCAGTACTTC	CASSDSGTREQYF
TRBV4-1	TRBJ2-3	.	TRBD2	TGCGCCAGCACCTCTAGCGGGGGGGACACAGATACGCAGTATTTT	CASTSSGGDTDTQYF
TRBV5-1	TRBJ2-7	.	.	TGCGCCAGCAGCTTGGCCGTACTAGAGGGCCCTGGGGAGCAGTACTTC	CASSLAVLEGPGEQYF